This T cell receptor beta chain was sequenced during a study of T cells after yellow fever vaccination. The CDR3 covers 13 residues. Trimming stripped 7 bases from V and 0 bases from J, with 12 bases between. The germline V gene has CDR1 DFQATT and CDR2 SNEGSKA (reference sequence). TCRdb ran MiXCR on the 5' RACE reads and lists one entry per CDR3 protein. The table has 300,000 to 400,000 distinct CDR3 sequences, about 8.7% seen once. This clonotype was recorded a few times. The receptor's source is a man in his late teens or twenties who received the YFV17D yellow fever vaccine. The starting material was PBMCs, obtained on the day of the first yellow fever vaccination. The genes are TRBV20-1 and TRBJ2-5; tentatively, D is TRBD2 (7 bases). This CDR3 reads CSEGGQDQETQYF. The CDR3 nucleotides are TGCAGTGAGGGGGGGCAGGACCAAGAGACCCAGTACTTC.